This is a list of T cell receptor beta chains from one sample in a study of OX40 agonist ivuxolimab in advanced cancers. Produced via immunoSEQ multiplex PCR; TCRdb's table is partial and in-frame only. The data show 20,000 to 25,000 clones, with more than 75% seen just once and around a third held by the top ten. The sample in question was CD4+ or CD8+ T cells sorted from blood, obtained in a trial of the OX40 agonist ivuxolimab. The receptors originated from an adult with an advanced solid tumor such as melanoma, head and neck, liver or kidney cancer. Each CDR3 is given with its conserved first and last residue. The D gene is left open where the match is weak. Size tells how often a clone was seen (once, few, many) or the class of an expanded clone, and some rows leave it out.

V gene: TRBV2
J gene: TRBJ2-3
clone size: once
D gene: TRBD1
CDR3 DNA: TGTGCCAGCAGTGAAGTCCAGGGGGGCACAGATACGCAGTATTTT
CDR3 protein: CASSEVQGGTDTQYF

V gene: TRBV6-1
J gene: TRBJ2-7
clone size: .
D gene: .
CDR3 DNA: TGTGCCAGCAGTGCTTGGGTGGGATGGGACGAGCAGTACTTC
CDR3 protein: CASSAWVGWDEQYF

V gene: TRBV11-2
J gene: TRBJ2-7
clone size: .
D gene: .
CDR3 DNA: TGTGCCAGCAGCTTTACCAGGACCTACGAGCAGTACTTC
CDR3 protein: CASSFTRTYEQYF

V gene: TRBV6-1
J gene: TRBJ2-7
clone size: .
D gene: TRBD1
CDR3 DNA: TGTGCCAGCAGTGAAGTAACGGGACAGACCTACGAGCAGTACTTC
CDR3 protein: CASSEVTGQTYEQYF

V gene: TRBV7-2
J gene: TRBJ2-7
clone size: once
D gene: TRBD2
CDR3 DNA: TGTGCCAGCAGCGTCGGACTAGCGGGAGGATACTACGAGCAGTACTTC
CDR3 protein: CASSVGLAGGYYEQYF

V gene: TRBV13
J gene: TRBJ2-7
clone size: .
D gene: TRBD2
CDR3 DNA: TGTGCCAGCAGCACCGGGACTAGCGGGACCCGCCAGCAGTACTTC
CDR3 protein: CASSTGTSGTRQQYF

V gene: TRBV10-3
J gene: TRBJ2-7
clone size: once
D gene: TRBD2
CDR3 DNA: TGTGCCATCAGTGAGTCGGGTAGCGGGAGCTCCTACGAGCAGTACTTC
CDR3 protein: CAISESGSGSSYEQYF

V gene: TRBV9
J gene: TRBJ2-7
clone size: .
D gene: .
CDR3 DNA: TGTGCCAGCAGCCTCGGGGGAGACTCGAGGGAGCAGTACTTC
CDR3 protein: CASSLGGDSREQYF

V gene: TRBV4-1
J gene: TRBJ1-3
clone size: .
D gene: .
CDR3 DNA: TGCGCCAGCAGCCACACATTTCGCTCTGGAAACACCATATATTTT
CDR3 protein: CASSHTFRSGNTIYF

V gene: TRBV27
J gene: TRBJ2-7
clone size: .
D gene: .
CDR3 DNA: TGTGCCAGCAGTTTATCGAGCTTCCCTCTAGAGCAGTACTTC
CDR3 protein: CASSLSSFPLEQYF

V gene: TRBV28
J gene: TRBJ2-1
clone size: few
D gene: TRBD2
CDR3 DNA: TGTGCCAGCAACCTTAGCGGGGGCCTCTTTGAGCAGTTCTTC
CDR3 protein: CASNLSGGLFEQFF

V gene: TRBV11-3
J gene: TRBJ2-7
clone size: .
D gene: .
CDR3 DNA: TGTGCCAGCAGCTTATACTCGACCGACAGGAAGCAGTACTTC
CDR3 protein: CASSLYSTDRKQYF

V gene: TRBV9
J gene: TRBJ2-1
clone size: .
D gene: .
CDR3 DNA: TGTGCCAGCAGCGTAGCGTACAGGAGCTCCTACAATGAGCAGTTCTTC
CDR3 protein: CASSVAYRSSYNEQFF

V gene: TRBV25-1
J gene: TRBJ1-2
clone size: .
D gene: .
CDR3 DNA: TGTGCCAGCAGTGAATCAGGGCCGCCCGATGGCTACACCTTC
CDR3 protein: CASSESGPPDGYTF

V gene: TRBV27
J gene: TRBJ1-4
clone size: .
D gene: TRBD1
CDR3 DNA: TGTGCCAGCAGTTTCCGACAGGGATGGAATGAAAAACTGTTTTTT
CDR3 protein: CASSFRQGWNEKLFF

V gene: TRBV7-9
J gene: TRBJ2-1
clone size: .
D gene: TRBD2
CDR3 DNA: TGTGCCAGCAGCCCCGAAGGGCGGGAGAGTGTGTTCTTC
CDR3 protein: CASSPEGRESVFF

V gene: TRBV10-3
J gene: TRBJ2-1
clone size: .
D gene: TRBD2
CDR3 DNA: TGTGCCATCAGGATGACTAGCGGGAGGGCTGATGAGCAGTTCTTC
CDR3 protein: CAIRMTSGRADEQFF

V gene: TRBV5-1
J gene: TRBJ2-3
clone size: .
D gene: TRBD2
CDR3 DNA: TGCGCCAGCAGCTTGTGGTCTAGCGGGAGCACAGATACGCAGTATTTT
CDR3 protein: CASSLWSSGSTDTQYF

V gene: TRBV9
J gene: TRBJ2-7
clone size: large
D gene: TRBD1
CDR3 DNA: TGTGCCAGCAGCGTGGCATACAGGGGCGCTAAACAGTACTTC
CDR3 protein: CASSVAYRGAKQYF

V gene: TRBV6-5
J gene: TRBJ1-4
clone size: .
D gene: .
CDR3 DNA: TGTGCCAGCAGTTACTTGGAGGAACTGTTTTTT
CDR3 protein: CASSYLEELFF

V gene: TRBV5-1
J gene: TRBJ2-5
clone size: .
D gene: TRBD1
CDR3 DNA: TGCGCCAGCAGAACAGGGGGCGCCGCAGAGACCCAGTACTTC
CDR3 protein: CASRTGGAAETQYF

V gene: TRBV23-1
J gene: TRBJ1-4
clone size: few
D gene: .
CDR3 DNA: TGCGCCAGCAGTCAAAAATATGAAAAACTGTTTTTT
CDR3 protein: CASSQKYEKLFF

V gene: TRBV28
J gene: TRBJ1-5
clone size: few
D gene: .
CDR3 DNA: TGTGCCAGCAGTCATGATAGCAATCAGCCCCAGCATTTT
CDR3 protein: CASSHDSNQPQHF

V gene: TRBV28
J gene: TRBJ2-2
clone size: .
D gene: .
CDR3 DNA: TGTGCCAGCAGTTTTCCCCGACCCGGGGAGCTGTTTTTT
CDR3 protein: CASSFPRPGELFF

V gene: TRBV7-6
J gene: TRBJ2-7
clone size: few
D gene: .
CDR3 DNA: TGTGCCAGCAGCCTGGACTCCTTGGAGCAGTACTTC
CDR3 protein: CASSLDSLEQYF

V gene: TRBV4-1
J gene: TRBJ2-7
clone size: .
D gene: .
CDR3 DNA: TGCGCCAGCAGCCAAGTCTTCACGAGCGGTAACGCTAACGAGCAGTACTTC
CDR3 protein: CASSQVFTSGNANEQYF

V gene: TRBV7-2
J gene: TRBJ2-1
clone size: .
D gene: TRBD2
CDR3 DNA: TGTGCCAGCAGCTTGTTACTAGCGCCAAATGGGCAGTTCTTC
CDR3 protein: CASSLLLAPNGQFF

V gene: TRBV5-1
J gene: TRBJ2-7
clone size: .
D gene: TRBD2
CDR3 DNA: TGCGCCAGCAGCCCCGGGACTATAACCTACGAGCAGTACTTC
CDR3 protein: CASSPGTITYEQYF

V gene: TRBV27
J gene: TRBJ2-7
clone size: .
D gene: .
CDR3 DNA: TGTGCCAGCAGGCAACAGCAGACCTTCGGGGAGCAGTACTTC
CDR3 protein: CASRQQQTFGEQYF

V gene: TRBV7-9
J gene: TRBJ2-1
clone size: .
D gene: .
CDR3 DNA: TGTGCCAGCAGCTTAGACAGGAAAACTAGGAATGAGCAGTTCTTC
CDR3 protein: CASSLDRKTRNEQFF

V gene: TRBV15
J gene: TRBJ2-3
clone size: .
D gene: .
CDR3 DNA: TGTGCCACCAGCAGATCCGGGAGCGCAGATACGCAGTATTTT
CDR3 protein: CATSRSGSADTQYF

V gene: TRBV4-1
J gene: TRBJ2-7
clone size: few
D gene: .
CDR3 DNA: TGCGCCAGCAGCCAAGATCGGAGCGAGCAGTACTTC
CDR3 protein: CASSQDRSEQYF

V gene: TRBV7-6
J gene: TRBJ2-1
clone size: .
D gene: .
CDR3 DNA: TGTGCCAGCAGCTGGATGAGCGATGAGCAGTTCTTC
CDR3 protein: CASSWMSDEQFF

V gene: TRBV29-1
J gene: TRBJ2-7
clone size: .
D gene: TRBD1
CDR3 DNA: TGCAGCGTGGAGACAGGGTTCTACGAGCAGTACTTC
CDR3 protein: CSVETGFYEQYF

V gene: TRBV4-1
J gene: TRBJ2-1
clone size: few
D gene: .
CDR3 DNA: TGCGCCAGCAGCCAAGCGGGGTTGCAACAGCGCCCCTATGGTGAGCAGTTCTTC
CDR3 protein: CASSQAGLQQRPYGEQFF

V gene: TRBV6-5
J gene: TRBJ2-7
clone size: .
D gene: TRBD2
CDR3 DNA: TGTGCCAGCAGTTACACGGGAGGGGTCTACGAGCAGTACTTC
CDR3 protein: CASSYTGGVYEQYF

V gene: TRBV10-1
J gene: TRBJ1-4
clone size: .
D gene: .
CDR3 DNA: TGCGCCAGCAGGGTGACAGGATCTATAGGAAATGAAAAACTGTTTTTT
CDR3 protein: CASRVTGSIGNEKLFF

V gene: TRBV19
J gene: TRBJ1-4
clone size: .
D gene: .
CDR3 DNA: TGTGCCAGTAGTATAGATTATTTTTTCCAACAGGCGAAGAATGAAAAACTGTTTTTT
CDR3 protein: CASSIDYFFQQAKNEKLFF

V gene: TRBV28
J gene: TRBJ1-2
clone size: .
D gene: .
CDR3 DNA: TGTGCCAGCACCCTCCTGGGGGCGGAATATGGCTACACCTTC
CDR3 protein: CASTLLGAEYGYTF

V gene: TRBV14
J gene: TRBJ2-2
clone size: few
D gene: TRBD1
CDR3 DNA: TGTGCCAGCAGCCAAAGGGACAGGGGGCTAGTACCCGGGGAGCTGTTTTTT
CDR3 protein: CASSQRDRGLVPGELFF

V gene: TRBV29-1
J gene: TRBJ1-2
clone size: .
D gene: TRBD1
CDR3 DNA: TGCAGCGTTGATACAGGGGAGAACTATGGCTACACCTTC
CDR3 protein: CSVDTGENYGYTF

V gene: TRBV7-3
J gene: TRBJ2-1
clone size: .
D gene: .
CDR3 DNA: TGTGCCAGCAGCTCCCGGACGATCCACAATGAGCAGTTCTTC
CDR3 protein: CASSSRTIHNEQFF

V gene: TRBV7-9
J gene: TRBJ2-5
clone size: once
D gene: .
CDR3 DNA: TGTGCCAGCAGCTTAGAGGGAGGAGAGACCCAGTACTTC
CDR3 protein: CASSLEGGETQYF

V gene: TRBV28
J gene: TRBJ2-7
clone size: .
D gene: .
CDR3 DNA: TGTGCCAGCAGTTTGTGGGGCTACGAGCAGTACTTC
CDR3 protein: CASSLWGYEQYF

V gene: TRBV6-5
J gene: TRBJ2-2
clone size: .
D gene: .
CDR3 DNA: TGTGCCAGCGCGATGATCGGGAACACCGGGGAGCTGTTTTTT
CDR3 protein: CASAMIGNTGELFF

V gene: TRBV19
J gene: TRBJ1-3
clone size: .
D gene: .
CDR3 DNA: TGTGCCAGTACCCACGACTACTTCGAAAACACCATATATTTT
CDR3 protein: CASTHDYFENTIYF

V gene: TRBV7-9
J gene: TRBJ2-1
clone size: once
D gene: TRBD1
CDR3 DNA: TGTGCCAGCAGCTTAAGGGCACAGGGGTCCTACAATGAGCAGTTCTTC
CDR3 protein: CASSLRAQGSYNEQFF

V gene: TRBV6-1
J gene: TRBJ2-1
clone size: .
D gene: .
CDR3 DNA: TGTGCCAGCAGTGTGGGGGGAGCGGGTGAAGGGAATGAGCAGTTCTTC
CDR3 protein: CASSVGGAGEGNEQFF

V gene: TRBV11-3
J gene: TRBJ2-3
clone size: .
D gene: .
CDR3 DNA: TGTGCCAGCAGCTTGGACTACTCGGTAGATACGCAGTATTTT
CDR3 protein: CASSLDYSVDTQYF

V gene: TRBV11-3
J gene: TRBJ2-2
clone size: .
D gene: TRBD1
CDR3 DNA: TGTGCCAGCAGCTTCCACCGGGACAGGGGGCCCGGGGAGCTGTTTTTT
CDR3 protein: CASSFHRDRGPGELFF

V gene: TRBV5-5
J gene: TRBJ2-5
clone size: .
D gene: TRBD1
CDR3 DNA: TGTGCCAGCAGCCTCGACCGGGACAGCCTACAAGAGACCCAGTACTTC
CDR3 protein: CASSLDRDSLQETQYF